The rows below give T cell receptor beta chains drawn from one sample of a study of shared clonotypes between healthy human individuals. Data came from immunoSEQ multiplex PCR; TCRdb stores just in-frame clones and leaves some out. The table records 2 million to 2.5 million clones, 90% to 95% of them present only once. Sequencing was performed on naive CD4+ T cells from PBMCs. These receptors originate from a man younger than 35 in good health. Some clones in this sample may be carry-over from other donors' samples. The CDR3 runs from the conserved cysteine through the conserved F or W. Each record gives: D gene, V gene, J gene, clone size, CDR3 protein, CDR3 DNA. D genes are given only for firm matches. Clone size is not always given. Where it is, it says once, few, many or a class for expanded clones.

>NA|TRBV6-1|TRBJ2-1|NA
CASTPSGYNEQFF
TGTGCCAGCACCCCCTCGGGCTACAATGAGCAGTTCTTC
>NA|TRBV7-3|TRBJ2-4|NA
CASSLGGLAKNIQYF
TGTGCCAGCAGCTTAGGTGGTCTGGCCAAAAACATTCAGTACTTC
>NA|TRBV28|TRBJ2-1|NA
CASRDHHLGNEQFF
TGTGCCAGCAGAGACCACCACCTCGGCAATGAGCAGTTCTTC
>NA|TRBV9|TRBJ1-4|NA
CASSAEVGEKLFF
TGTGCCAGCAGCGCCGAAGTAGGTGAAAAACTGTTTTTT
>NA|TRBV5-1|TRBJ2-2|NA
CASSLRSTGELFF
TGCGCCAGCAGCTTGAGGTCGACCGGGGAGCTGTTTTTT
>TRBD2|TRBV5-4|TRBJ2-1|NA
CATTSEAGRGSEQFF
TGTGCCACCACGTCAGAAGCGGGGAGGGGTAGTGAGCAGTTCTTC
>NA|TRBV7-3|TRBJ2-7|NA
CASAAVQGIPREQYF
TGTGCCAGCGCGGCTGTCCAGGGAATCCCTCGCGAGCAGTACTTC
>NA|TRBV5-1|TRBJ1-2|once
CASSLVRGAEGYTF
TGCGCCAGCAGCTTGGTGCGGGGCGCAGAGGGCTACACCTTC
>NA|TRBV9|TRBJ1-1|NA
CASSLSDLNTEAFF
TGCGCCAGCAGCTTGTCTGATTTGAACACTGAAGCTTTCTTT
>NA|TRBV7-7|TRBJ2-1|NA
CASSPLGSYNEQFF
TGTGCCAGCAGCCCTTTGGGGTCCTACAATGAGCAGTTCTTC
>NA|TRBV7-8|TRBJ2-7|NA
CASSLGPGGPYEQYF
TGTGCCAGCAGCTTAGGACCCGGGGGCCCCTACGAGCAGTACTTC
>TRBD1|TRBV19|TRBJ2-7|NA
CASSISGQGIYEQYF
TGTGCCAGTAGTATTTCGGGACAGGGCATCTACGAGCAGTACTTC
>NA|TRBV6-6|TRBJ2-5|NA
CASRTRETQYF
TGTGCCAGCAGAACTAGAGAGACCCAGTACTTC
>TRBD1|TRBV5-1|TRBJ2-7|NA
CASSKTGGDSYEQYF
TGCGCCAGCAGCAAGACAGGGGGGGACTCCTACGAGCAGTACTTC
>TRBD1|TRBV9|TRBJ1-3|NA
CASSPRQGSGNTIYF
TGTGCCAGCAGCCCCAGACAGGGCTCTGGAAACACCATATATTTT
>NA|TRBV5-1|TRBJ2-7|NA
CASSFSGPSYEQYF
TGCGCCAGCAGCTTTTCCGGGCCATCCTACGAGCAGTACTTC
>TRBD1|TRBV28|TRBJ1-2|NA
CASSLLPGQGTNGYTF
TGTGCCAGCAGTTTATTACCGGGACAGGGAACCAATGGCTACACCTTC
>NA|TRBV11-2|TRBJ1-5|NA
CASSQTGLNNQPQHF
TGTGCCAGCAGCCAAACAGGACTTAACAATCAGCCCCAGCATTTT
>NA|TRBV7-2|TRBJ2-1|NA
CASSLAGRGSYNEQFF
TGTGCCAGCAGCTTAGCGGGCAGGGGCTCCTACAATGAGCAGTTCTTC
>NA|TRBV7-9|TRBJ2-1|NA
CASSPQPQGREQFF
TGTGCCAGCAGCCCGCAGCCCCAAGGGCGCGAGCAGTTCTTC
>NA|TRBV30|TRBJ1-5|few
CAWSGSGNQPQHF
TGTGCCTGGAGCGGGAGCGGCAATCAGCCCCAGCATTTT
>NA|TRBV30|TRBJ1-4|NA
CAWSKRSGASEKLFF
TGTGCCTGGAGTAAGAGGTCAGGGGCTTCGGAAAAACTGTTTTTT
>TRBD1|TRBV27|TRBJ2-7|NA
CASSPLGTDAWEQYF
TGTGCCAGCAGTCCCCTCGGGACAGATGCGTGGGAGCAGTACTTC
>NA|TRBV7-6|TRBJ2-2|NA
CASMAGVVGELFF
TGTGCCAGCATGGCAGGGGTGGTCGGGGAGCTGTTTTTT
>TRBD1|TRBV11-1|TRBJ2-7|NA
CASSGRTGFSYEQYF
TGTGCCAGCAGCGGAAGGACAGGGTTCTCCTACGAGCAGTACTTC
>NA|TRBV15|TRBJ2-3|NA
CATRFGAWDTQYF
TGTGCCACCAGATTCGGCGCCTGGGATACGCAGTATTTT
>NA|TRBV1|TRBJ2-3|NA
CTSSIRTSGRAIDTQYF
TGCACCAGCAGCATACGTACTAGCGGGAGGGCCATAGATACGCAGTATTTT
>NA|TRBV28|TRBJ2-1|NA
CASSPPGSYNEQFF
TGTGCCAGCAGCCCACCTGGGAGTTACAATGAGCAGTTCTTC
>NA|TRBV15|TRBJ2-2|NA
CATSHRPGWVTGELFF
TGTGCCACCAGCCATCGGCCAGGTTGGGTCACCGGGGAGCTGTTTTTT
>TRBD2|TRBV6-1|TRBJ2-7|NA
CASSGGLAGSYEQYF
TGTGCCAGCAGTGGGGGACTAGCGGGATCCTACGAGCAGTACTTC
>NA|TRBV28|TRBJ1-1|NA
CASSPNVLGVDTEAFF
TGTGCCAGCAGCCCAAACGTCCTAGGGGTGGACACTGAAGCTTTCTTT
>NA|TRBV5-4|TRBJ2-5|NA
CASSPTRKKETQYF
TGTGCCAGCAGCCCGACTAGAAAGAAAGAGACCCAGTACTTC
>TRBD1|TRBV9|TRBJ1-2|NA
CASSVVGDRLNYGYTF
TGTGCCAGCAGCGTAGTTGGGGACAGACTCAACTATGGCTACACCTTC
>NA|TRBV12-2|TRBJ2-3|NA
CASRRGLAGCTKYF
TGTGCAAGTCGCCGGGGACTAGCGGGATGCACAAAGTATTTT
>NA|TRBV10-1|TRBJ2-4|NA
CASSAEAAKNIQYF
TGCGCCAGCAGCGCCGAGGCAGCCAAAAACATTCAGTACTTC
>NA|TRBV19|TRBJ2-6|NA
CASSPDGTGANVLTF
TGTGCCAGTAGCCCGGATGGGACTGGGGCCAACGTCCTGACTTTC
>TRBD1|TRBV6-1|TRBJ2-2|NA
CAHKLQGVGTGELFF
TGTGCCCATAAGCTACAGGGGGTGGGCACCGGGGAGCTGTTTTTT
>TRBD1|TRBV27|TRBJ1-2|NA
CASSLLNPGQGFGYTF
TGTGCCAGCAGTTTATTAAATCCGGGACAGGGGTTTGGCTACACCTTC
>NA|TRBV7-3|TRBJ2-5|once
CASCQGRKETQYF
TGTGCCAGTTGTCAGGGAAGGAAAGAGACCCAGTACTTC
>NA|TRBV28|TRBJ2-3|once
CASSPGDTRTDTQYF
TGTGCCAGCAGTCCCGGGGACACCCGCACAGATACGCAGTATTTT
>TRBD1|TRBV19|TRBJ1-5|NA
CASRVDRGSSNQPQHF
TGTGCCAGTAGGGTCGACAGGGGGAGTAGCAATCAGCCCCAGCATTTT
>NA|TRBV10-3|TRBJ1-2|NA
CAISELGNYGYTF
TGTGCCATCAGTGAGCTAGGGAACTATGGCTACACCTTC
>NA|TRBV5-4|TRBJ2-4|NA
CASSMAGENIQYF
TGTGCCAGCAGCATGGCTGGGGAAAACATTCAGTACTTC
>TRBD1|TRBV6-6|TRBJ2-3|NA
CASRRTGGDTQYF
TGTGCCAGCAGGAGGACAGGGGGTGATACGCAGTATTTT
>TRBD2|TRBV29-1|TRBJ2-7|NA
CSVRELAGEGGYEQYF
TGCAGCGTTAGGGAACTAGCGGGAGAGGGGGGCTACGAGCAGTACTTC